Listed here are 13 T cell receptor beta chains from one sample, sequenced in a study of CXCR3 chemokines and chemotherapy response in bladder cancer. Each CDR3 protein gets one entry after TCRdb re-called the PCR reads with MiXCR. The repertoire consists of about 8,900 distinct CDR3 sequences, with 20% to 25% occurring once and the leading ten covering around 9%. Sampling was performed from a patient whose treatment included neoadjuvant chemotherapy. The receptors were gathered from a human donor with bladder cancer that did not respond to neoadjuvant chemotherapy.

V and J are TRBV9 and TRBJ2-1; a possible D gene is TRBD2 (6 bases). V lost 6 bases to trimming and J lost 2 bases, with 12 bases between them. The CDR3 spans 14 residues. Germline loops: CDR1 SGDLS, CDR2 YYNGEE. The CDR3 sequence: CASTPSGAYNEQFF. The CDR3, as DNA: TGTGCCAGCACGCCTTCGGGGGCCTACAATGAGCAGTTCTTC.

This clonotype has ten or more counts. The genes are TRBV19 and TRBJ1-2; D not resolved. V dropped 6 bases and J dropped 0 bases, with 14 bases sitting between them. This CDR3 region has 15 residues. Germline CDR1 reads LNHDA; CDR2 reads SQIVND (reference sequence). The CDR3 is CASSVNGISNYGYTF. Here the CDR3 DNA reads TGTGCCAGTAGCGTCAATGGGATCTCTAACTATGGCTACACCTTC. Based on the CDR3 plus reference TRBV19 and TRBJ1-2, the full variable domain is DGGITQSPKYLFRKEGQNVTLSCEQNLNHDAMYWYRQDPGQGLRLIYYSQIVNDFQKGDIAEGYSVSREKKESFPLTVTSAQKNPTAFYLCASSVNGISNYGYTFGSGTRLTVV.

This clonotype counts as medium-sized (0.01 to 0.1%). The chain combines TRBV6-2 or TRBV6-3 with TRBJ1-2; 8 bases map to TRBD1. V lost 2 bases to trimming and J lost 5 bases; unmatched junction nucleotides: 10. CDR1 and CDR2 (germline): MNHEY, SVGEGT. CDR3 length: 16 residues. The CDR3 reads CASSYTQGEAHYGYTF. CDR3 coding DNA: TGTGCCAGCAGTTACACACAGGGGGAGGCTCATTATGGCTACACCTTC.

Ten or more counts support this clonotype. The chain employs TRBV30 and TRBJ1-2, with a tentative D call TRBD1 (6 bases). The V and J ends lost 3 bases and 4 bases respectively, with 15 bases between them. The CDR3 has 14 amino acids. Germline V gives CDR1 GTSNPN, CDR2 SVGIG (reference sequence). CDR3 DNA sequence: TGTGCCTGGAGGGCGACAGGTGACGTCTATGGCTACACCTTC. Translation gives CAWRATGDVYGYTF. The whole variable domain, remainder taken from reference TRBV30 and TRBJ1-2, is SQTIHQWPATLVQPVGSPLSLECTVEGTSNPNLYWYRQAAGRGLQLLFYSVGIGQISSEVPQNLSASRPQDRQFILSSKKLLLSDSGFYLCAWRATGDVYGYTFGSGTRLTVV.

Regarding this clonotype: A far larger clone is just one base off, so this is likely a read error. The CDR3 DNA follows: TGTGCCAGCAGCCCCCGCGCAGCAAACTATGGCTACACCTTC. This translates into CASSPRAANYGYTF. The V call is TRBV19, the J call TRBJ1-2; D gene uncertain. CDR1 is LNHDA and CDR2 is SQIVND in the germline V gene (reference sequence). The CDR3 has 14 amino acids. Trimming took off 9 bases at V and 2 bases at J, with 16 bases between the two ends.

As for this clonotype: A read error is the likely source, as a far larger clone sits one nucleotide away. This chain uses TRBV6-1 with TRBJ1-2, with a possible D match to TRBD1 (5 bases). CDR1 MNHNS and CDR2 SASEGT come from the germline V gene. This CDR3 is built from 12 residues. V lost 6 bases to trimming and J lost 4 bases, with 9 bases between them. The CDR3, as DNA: TGTGCCAGCAGGGGCCAGGGCTATGGCTACACCTTC. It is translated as CASRGQGYGYTF.

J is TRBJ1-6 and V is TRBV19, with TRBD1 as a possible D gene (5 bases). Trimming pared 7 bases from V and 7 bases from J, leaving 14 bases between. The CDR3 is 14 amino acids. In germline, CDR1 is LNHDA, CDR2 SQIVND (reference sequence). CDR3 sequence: CASTPGERNSPLHF. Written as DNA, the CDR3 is TGTGCCAGTACCCCGGGGGAAAGGAATTCACCCCTCCACTTT.

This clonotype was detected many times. For the CDR3, the DNA is TGCAGTGCTAAAGAGCCGACTAGCCTGATCCCAGATACGCAGTATTTT. Its protein product is CSAKEPTSLIPDTQYF. The rearrangement joins TRBV20-1 to TRBJ2-3, with 7 bases aligning to TRBD2. The germline gives CDR1 DFQATT, CDR2 SNEGSKA (reference sequence). The CDR3 spans 16 residues. V was clipped by 4 bases and J by 4 bases; unmatched bases: 14.

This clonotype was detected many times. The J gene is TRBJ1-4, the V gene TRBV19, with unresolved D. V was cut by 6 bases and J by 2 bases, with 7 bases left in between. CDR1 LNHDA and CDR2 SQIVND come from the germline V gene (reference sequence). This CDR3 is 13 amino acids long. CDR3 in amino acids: CASRQFTNEKLFF. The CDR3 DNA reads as TGTGCCAGTAGGCAATTTACTAATGAAAAACTGTTTTTT.

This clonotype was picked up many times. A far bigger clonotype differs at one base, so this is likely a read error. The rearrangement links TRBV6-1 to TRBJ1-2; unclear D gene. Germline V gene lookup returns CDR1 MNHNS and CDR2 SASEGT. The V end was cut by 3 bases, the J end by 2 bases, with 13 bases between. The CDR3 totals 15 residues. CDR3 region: CASSESTELNYGYTF. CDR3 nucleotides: TGTGCCAGCAGTGAGTCTACAGAATTAAACTATGGCTACACCTTC.

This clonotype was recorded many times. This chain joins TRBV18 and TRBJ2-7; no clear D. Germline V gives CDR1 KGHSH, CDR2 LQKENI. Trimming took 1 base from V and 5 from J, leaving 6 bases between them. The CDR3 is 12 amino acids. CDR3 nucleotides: TGTGCCAGCTCACCACAGTCAAACGAGCAGTACTTC. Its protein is CASSPQSNEQYF.

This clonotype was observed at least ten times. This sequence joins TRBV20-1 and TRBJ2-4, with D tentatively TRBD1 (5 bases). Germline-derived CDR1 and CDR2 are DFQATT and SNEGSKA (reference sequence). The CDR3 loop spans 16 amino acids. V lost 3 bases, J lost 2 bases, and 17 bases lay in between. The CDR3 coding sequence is TGCAGTGCTAGGTCGACAGTAGCTTTACCCAAAAACATTCAGTACTTC. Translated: CSARSTVALPKNIQYF.

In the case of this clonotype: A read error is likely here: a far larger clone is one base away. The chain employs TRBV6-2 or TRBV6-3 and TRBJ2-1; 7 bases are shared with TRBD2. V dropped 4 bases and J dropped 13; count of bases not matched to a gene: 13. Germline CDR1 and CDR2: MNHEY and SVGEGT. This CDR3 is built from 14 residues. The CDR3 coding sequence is TGTGCCAGCAGTTCTGGCTTAGTGGGACTAACCCAGTTCTTC. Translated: CASSSGLVGLTQFF.